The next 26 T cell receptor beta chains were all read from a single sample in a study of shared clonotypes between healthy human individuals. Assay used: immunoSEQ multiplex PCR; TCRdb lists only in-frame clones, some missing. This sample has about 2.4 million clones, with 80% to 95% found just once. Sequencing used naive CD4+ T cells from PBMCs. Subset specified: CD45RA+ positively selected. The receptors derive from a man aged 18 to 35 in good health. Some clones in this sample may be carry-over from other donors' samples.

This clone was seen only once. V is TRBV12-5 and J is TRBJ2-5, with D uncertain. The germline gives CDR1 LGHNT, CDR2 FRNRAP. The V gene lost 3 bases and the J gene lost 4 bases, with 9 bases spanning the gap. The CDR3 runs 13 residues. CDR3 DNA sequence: TGTGCTAGTGGTTTTGAAGGGCCAGAGACCCAGTACTTC. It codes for CASGFEGPETQYF.

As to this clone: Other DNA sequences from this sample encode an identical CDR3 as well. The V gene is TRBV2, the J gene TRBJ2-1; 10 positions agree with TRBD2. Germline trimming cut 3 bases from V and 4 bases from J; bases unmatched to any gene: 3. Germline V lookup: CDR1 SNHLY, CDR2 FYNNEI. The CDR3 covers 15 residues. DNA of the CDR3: TGTGCCAGCAGTGACAGGACTAGCGGTTACAATGAGCAGTTCTTC. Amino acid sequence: CASSDRTSGYNEQFF.

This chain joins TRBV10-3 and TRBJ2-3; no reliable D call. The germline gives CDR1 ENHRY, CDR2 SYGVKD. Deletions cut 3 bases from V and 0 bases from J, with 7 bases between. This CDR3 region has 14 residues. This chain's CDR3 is CAISDGRSTDTQYF. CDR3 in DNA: TGTGCCATCAGTGACGGCAGGAGCACAGATACGCAGTATTTT.

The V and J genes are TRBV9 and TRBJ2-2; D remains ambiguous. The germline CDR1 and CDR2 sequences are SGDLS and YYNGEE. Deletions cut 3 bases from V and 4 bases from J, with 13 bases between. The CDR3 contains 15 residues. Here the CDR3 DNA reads TGTGCCAGCAGCGCCCACCCGGAGTTCACCGGGGAGCTGTTTTTT. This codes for CASSAHPEFTGELFF.

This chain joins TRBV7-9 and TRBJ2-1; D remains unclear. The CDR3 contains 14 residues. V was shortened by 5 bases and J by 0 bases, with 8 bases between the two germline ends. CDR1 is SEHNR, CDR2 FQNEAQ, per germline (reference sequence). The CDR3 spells CASSPTGSYNEQFF. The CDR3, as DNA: TGTGCCAGCAGCCCTACGGGCTCCTACAATGAGCAGTTCTTC.

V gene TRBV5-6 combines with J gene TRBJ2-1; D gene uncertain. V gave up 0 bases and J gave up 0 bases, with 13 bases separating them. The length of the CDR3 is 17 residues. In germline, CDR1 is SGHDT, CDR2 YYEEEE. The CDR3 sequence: CASSLGPPTSSYNEQFF. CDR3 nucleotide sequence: TGTGCCAGCAGCTTGGGCCCCCCGACAAGCTCCTACAATGAGCAGTTCTTC. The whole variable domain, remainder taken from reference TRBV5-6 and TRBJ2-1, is DAGVTQSPTHLIKTRGQQVTLRCSPKSGHDTVSWYQQALGQGPQFIFQYYEEEERQRGNFPDRFSGHQFPNYSSELNVNALLLGDSALYLCASSLGPPTSSYNEQFFGPGTRLTVL.

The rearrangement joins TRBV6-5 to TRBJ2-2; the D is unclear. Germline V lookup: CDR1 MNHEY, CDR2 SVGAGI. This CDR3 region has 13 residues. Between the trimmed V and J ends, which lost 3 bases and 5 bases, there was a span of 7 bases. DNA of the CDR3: TGTGCCAGCAGTTATGTTCAGACCGGGGAGCTGTTTTTT. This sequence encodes CASSYVQTGELFF.

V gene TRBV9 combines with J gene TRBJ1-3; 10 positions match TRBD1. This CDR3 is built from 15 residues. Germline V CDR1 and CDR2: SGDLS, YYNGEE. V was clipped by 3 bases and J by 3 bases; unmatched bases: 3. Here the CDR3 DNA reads TGTGCCAGCAGCGGACAGGGGGCTTATGGAAACACCATATATTTT. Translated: CASSGQGAYGNTIYF.

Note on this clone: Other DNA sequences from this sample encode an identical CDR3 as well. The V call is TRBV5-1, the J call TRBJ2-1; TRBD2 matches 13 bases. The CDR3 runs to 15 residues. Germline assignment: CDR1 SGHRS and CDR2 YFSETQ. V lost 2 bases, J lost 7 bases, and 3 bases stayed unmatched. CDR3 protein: CASSLLAGGNNEQFF. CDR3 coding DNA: TGCGCCAGCAGCTTACTAGCGGGAGGGAATAATGAGCAGTTCTTC.

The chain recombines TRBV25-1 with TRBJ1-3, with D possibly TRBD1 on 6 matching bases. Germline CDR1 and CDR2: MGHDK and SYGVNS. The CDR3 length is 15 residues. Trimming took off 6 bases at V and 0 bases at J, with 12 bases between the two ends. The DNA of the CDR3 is TGTGCCAGCAGCCGGGGGGCAGACTCTGGAAACACCATATATTTT. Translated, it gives CASSRGADSGNTIYF.

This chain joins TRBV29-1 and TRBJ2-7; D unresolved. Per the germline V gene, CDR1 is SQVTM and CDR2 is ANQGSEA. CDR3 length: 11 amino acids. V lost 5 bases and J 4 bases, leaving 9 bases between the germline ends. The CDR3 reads CSVYKGYEQYF. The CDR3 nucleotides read TGCAGCGTTTATAAGGGATACGAGCAGTACTTC.

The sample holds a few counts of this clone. The CDR3 region is CASSPQLPVNTEAFF. In nucleotides, the CDR3 is TGTGCCAGCTCACCACAGCTACCGGTAAACACTGAAGCTTTCTTT. This sequence joins TRBV18 and TRBJ1-1; no reliable D call. Germline assignment: CDR1 KGHSH and CDR2 LQKENI. Trimming stripped 1 base from V and 2 bases from J, with 11 bases between. The CDR3 has 15 amino acids.

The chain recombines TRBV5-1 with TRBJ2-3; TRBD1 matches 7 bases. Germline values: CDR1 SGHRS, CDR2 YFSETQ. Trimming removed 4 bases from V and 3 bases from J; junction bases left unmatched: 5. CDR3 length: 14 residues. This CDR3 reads CASSQKQGTDTQYF. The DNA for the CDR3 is TGCGCCAGCAGCCAAAAACAGGGGACAGATACGCAGTATTTT. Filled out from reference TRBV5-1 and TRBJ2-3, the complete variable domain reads KAGVTQTPRYLIKTRGQQVTLSCSPISGHRSVSWYQQTPGQGLQFLFEYFSETQRNKGNFPGRFSGRQFSNSRSEMNVSTLELGDSALYLCASSQKQGTDTQYFGPGTRLTVL.

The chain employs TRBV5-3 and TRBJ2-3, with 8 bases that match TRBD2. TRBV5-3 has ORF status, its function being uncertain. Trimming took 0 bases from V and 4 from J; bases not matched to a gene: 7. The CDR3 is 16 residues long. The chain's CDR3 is CARSLALAGRPDTQYF. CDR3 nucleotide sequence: TGTGCCAGAAGCTTGGCCCTAGCGGGCCGCCCAGATACGCAGTATTTT.

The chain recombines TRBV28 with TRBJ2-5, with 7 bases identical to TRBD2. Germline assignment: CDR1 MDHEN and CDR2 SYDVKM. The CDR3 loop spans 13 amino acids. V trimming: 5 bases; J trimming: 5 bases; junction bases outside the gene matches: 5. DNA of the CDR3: TGTGCCAGCAGTCCACTAGCGCGGGAGACCCAGTACTTC. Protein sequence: CASSPLARETQYF.

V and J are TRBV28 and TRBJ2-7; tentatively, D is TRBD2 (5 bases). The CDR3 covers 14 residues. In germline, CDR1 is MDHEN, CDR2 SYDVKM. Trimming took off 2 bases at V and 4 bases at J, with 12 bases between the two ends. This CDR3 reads CASSLPGSRYEQYF. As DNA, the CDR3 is TGTGCCAGCAGTTTACCGGGATCCAGGTACGAGCAGTACTTC.

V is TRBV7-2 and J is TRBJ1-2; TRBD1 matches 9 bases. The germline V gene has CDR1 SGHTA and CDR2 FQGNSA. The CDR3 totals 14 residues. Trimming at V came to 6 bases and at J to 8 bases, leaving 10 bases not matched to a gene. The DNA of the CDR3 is TGTGCCAGCAGTTGGGGACAGGGAGAGGGCGGCTACACCTTC. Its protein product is CASSWGQGEGGYTF. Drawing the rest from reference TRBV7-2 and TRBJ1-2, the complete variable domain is GAGVSQSPSNKVTEKGKDVELRCDPISGHTALYWYRQSLGQGLEFLIYFQGNSAPDKSGLPSDRFSAERTGGSVSTLTIQRTQQEDSAVYLCASSWGQGEGGYTFGSGTRLTVV.

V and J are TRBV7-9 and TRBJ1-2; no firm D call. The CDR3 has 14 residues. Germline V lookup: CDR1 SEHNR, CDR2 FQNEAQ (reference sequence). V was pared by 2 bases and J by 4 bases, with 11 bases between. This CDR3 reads CASSLIRQSYGYTF. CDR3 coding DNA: TGTGCCAGCAGCTTAATCCGTCAAAGCTATGGCTACACCTTC.

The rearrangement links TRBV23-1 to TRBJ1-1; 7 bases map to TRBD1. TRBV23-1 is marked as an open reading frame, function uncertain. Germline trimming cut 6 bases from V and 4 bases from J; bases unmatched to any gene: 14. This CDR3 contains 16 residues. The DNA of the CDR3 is TGCGCCAGCAGCCCCGATTTCGGGGACAGCGGCACTGAAGCTTTCTTT. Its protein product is CASSPDFGDSGTEAFF.

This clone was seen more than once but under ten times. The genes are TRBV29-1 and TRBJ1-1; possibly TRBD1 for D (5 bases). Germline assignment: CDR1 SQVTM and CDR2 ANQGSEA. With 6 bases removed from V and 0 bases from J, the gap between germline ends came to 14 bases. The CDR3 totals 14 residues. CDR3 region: CSVQTATVNTEAFF. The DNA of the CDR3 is TGCAGCGTCCAGACAGCGACCGTGAACACTGAAGCTTTCTTT.

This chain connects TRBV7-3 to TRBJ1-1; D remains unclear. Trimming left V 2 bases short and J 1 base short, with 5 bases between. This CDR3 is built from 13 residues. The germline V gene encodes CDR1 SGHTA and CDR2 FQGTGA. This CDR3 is CASSLEQNTEAFF. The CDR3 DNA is TGTGCCAGCAGCTTAGAACAGAACACTGAAGCTTTCTTT.

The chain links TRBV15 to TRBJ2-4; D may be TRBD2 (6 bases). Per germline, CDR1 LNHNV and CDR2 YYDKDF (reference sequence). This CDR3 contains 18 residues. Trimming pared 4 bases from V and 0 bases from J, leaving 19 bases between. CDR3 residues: CATSTIQGGSLAKNIQYF. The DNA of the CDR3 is TGTGCCACCAGCACCATCCAGGGAGGCAGCTTAGCCAAAAACATTCAGTACTTC.

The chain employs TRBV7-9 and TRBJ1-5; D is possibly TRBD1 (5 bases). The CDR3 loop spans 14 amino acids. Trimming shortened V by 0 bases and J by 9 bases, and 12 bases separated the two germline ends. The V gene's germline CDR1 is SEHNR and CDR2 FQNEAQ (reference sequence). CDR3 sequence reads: CASSLAGREGPQHF. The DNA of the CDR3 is TGTGCCAGCAGCTTAGCGGGCAGGGAAGGGCCCCAGCATTTT.

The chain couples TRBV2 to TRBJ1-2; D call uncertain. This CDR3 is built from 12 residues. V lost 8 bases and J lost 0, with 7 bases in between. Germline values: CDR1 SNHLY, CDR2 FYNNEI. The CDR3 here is CASELANYGYTF. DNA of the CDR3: TGTGCCAGCGAATTAGCTAACTATGGCTACACCTTC.

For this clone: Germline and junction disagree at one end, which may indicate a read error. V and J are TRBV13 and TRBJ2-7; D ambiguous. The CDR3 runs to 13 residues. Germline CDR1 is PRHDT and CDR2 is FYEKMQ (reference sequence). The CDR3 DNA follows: TGTGCCAGCAGCCTAGGGAAAGCAAGGGAGCAGTACTTC. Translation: CASSLGKAREQYF.

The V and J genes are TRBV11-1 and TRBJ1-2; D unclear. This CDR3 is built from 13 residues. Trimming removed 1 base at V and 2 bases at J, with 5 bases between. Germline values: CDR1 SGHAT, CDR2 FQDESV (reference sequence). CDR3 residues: CASSLGLNYGYTF. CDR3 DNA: TGTGCCAGCAGCTTAGGGCTGAACTATGGCTACACCTTC.